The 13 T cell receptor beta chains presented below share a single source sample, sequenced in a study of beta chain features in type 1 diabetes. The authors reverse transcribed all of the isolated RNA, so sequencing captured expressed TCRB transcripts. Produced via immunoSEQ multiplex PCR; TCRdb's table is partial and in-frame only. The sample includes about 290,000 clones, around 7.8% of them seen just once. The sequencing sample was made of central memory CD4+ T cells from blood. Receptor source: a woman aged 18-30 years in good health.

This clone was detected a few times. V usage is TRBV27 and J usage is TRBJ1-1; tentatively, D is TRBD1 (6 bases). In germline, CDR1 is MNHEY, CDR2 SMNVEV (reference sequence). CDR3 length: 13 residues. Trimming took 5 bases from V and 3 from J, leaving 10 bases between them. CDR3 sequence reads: CASSPDRYTEAFF. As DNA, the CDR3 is TGTGCCAGCAGTCCCGACAGGTACACTGAAGCTTTCTTT.

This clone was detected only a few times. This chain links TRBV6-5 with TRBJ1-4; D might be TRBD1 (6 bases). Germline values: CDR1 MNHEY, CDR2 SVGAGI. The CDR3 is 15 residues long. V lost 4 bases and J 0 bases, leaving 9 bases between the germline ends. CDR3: CASSLQGATNEKLFF. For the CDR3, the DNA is TGTGCCAGCAGTTTACAGGGCGCAACTAATGAAAAACTGTTTTTT.

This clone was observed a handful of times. CDR3 sequence (DNA): TGTGCCAGCAGCTTAGATCGGCTCTATGGCTACACCTTC. As protein: CASSLDRLYGYTF. V is TRBV7-8 and J is TRBJ1-2; no clear D gene. The germline V and J ends were trimmed by 1 base and 4 bases, with 7 bases remaining between them. This CDR3 is built from 13 residues. Germline V gives CDR1 SGHVS, CDR2 FQNEAQ.

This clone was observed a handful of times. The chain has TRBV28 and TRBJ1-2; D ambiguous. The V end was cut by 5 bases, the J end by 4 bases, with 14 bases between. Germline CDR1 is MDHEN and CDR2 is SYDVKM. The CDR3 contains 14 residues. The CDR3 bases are TGTGCCAGCAGTCCCCGGTGGGCCCCCTATGGCTACACCTTC. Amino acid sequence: CASSPRWAPYGYTF.

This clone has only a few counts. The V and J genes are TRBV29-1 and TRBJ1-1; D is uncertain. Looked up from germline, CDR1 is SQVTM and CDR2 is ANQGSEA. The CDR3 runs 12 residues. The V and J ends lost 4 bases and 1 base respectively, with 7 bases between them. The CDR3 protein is CSVVGRNTEAFF. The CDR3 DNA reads TGCAGCGTTGTAGGGAGGAACACTGAAGCTTTCTTT.

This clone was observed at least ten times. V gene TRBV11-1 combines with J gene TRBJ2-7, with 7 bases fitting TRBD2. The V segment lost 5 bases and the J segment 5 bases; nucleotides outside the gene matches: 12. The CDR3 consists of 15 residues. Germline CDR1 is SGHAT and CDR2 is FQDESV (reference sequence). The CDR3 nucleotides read TGTGCCAGCAGCCCAGGGACTACTTCCTTCCACGAGCAGTACTTC. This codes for CASSPGTTSFHEQYF.

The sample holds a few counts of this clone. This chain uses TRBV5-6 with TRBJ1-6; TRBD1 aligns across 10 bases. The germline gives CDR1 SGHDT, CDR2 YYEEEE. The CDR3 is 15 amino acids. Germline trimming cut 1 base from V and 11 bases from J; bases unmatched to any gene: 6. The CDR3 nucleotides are TGTGCCAGCAGCTTGTCCGGGACAGGGGCGCCACCCCTCCACTTT. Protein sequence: CASSLSGTGAPPLHF.

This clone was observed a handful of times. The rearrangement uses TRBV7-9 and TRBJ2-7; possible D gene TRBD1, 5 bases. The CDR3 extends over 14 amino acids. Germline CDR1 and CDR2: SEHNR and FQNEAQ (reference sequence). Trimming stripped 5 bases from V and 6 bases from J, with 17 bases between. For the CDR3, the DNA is TGTGCCAGCAGCCCTTTTAATCCAGGGTCCGAGCAGTACTTC. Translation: CASSPFNPGSEQYF. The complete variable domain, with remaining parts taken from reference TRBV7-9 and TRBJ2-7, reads DTGVSQNPRHKITKRGQNVTFRCDPISEHNRLYWYRQTLGQGPEFLTYFQNEAQLEKSRLLSDRFSAERPKGSFSTLEIQRTEQGDSAMYLCASSPFNPGSEQYFGPGTRLTVT.

CDR3 DNA sequence: TGTGCCAGCAGTTACTCCCTGGTCAGGCGCTACGAGCAGTACGTC. Translation: CASSYSLVRRYEQYV. This chain connects TRBV6-6 to TRBJ2-7; D is unclear. The germline V and J ends were trimmed by 0 bases and 3 bases, with 12 bases remaining between them. The germline V gene has CDR1 MNHNY and CDR2 SVGAGI (reference sequence). This CDR3 spans 15 amino acids.

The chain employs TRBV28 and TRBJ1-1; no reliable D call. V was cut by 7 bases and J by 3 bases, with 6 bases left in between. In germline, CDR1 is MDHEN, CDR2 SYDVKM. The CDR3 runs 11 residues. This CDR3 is CASIRHTEAFF. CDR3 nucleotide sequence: TGTGCCAGCATCAGGCACACTGAAGCTTTCTTT. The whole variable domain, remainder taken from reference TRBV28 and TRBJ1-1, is DVKVTQSSRYLVKRTGEKVFLECVQDMDHENMFWYRQDPGLGLRLIYFSYDVKMKEKGDIPEGYSVSREKKERFSLILESASTNQTSMYLCASIRHTEAFFGQGTRLTVV.

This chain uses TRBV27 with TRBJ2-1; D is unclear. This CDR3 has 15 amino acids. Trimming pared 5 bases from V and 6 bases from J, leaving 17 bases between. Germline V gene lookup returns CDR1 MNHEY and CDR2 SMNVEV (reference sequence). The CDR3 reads CASSLRYPRFNEQFF. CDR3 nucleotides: TGTGCCAGCAGTCTCCGGTACCCCCGGTTCAATGAGCAGTTCTTC.

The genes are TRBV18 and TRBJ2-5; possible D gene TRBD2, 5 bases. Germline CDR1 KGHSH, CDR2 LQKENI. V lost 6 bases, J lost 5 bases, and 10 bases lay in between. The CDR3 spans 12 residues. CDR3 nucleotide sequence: TGTGCCAGCTCGACGGGGATCGAGACCCAGTACTTC. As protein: CASSTGIETQYF.

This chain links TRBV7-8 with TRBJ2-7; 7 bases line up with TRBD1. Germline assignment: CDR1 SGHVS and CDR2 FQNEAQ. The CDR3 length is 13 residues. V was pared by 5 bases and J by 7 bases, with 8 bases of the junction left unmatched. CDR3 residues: CASSVDRLREQYV. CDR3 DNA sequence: TGTGCCAGCAGCGTGGACAGGCTCCGTGAGCAGTACGTC.